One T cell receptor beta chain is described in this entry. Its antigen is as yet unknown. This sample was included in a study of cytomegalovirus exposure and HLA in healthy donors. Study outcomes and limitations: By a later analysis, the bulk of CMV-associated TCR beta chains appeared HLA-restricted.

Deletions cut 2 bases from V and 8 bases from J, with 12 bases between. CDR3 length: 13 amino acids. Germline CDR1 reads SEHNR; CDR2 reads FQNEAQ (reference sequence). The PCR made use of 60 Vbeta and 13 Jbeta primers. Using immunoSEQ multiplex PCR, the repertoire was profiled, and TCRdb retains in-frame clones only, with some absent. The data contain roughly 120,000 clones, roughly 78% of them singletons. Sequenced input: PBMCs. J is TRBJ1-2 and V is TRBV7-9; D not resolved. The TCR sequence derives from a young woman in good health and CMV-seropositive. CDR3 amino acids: CASSLPVGRGYTF. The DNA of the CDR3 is TGTGCCAGCAGCTTACCCGTTGGCAGGGGCTACACCTTC.